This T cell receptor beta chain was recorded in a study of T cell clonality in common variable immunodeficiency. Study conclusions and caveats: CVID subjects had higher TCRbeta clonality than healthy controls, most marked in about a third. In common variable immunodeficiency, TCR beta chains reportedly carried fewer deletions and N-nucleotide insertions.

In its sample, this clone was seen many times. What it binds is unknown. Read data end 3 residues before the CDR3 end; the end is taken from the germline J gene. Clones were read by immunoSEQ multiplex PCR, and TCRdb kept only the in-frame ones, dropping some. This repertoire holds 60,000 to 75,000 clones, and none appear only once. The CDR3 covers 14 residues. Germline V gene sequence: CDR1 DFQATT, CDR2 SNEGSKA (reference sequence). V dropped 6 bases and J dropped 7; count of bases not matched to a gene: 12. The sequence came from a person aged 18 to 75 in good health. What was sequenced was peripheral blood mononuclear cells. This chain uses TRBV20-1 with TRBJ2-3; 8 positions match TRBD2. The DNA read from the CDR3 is TGCAGTGCCTTACTAGCGGATAAAGGGAATACG. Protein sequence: CSALLADKGNT. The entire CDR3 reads CSALLADKGNTQYF.